The 12 T cell receptor beta chains listed next were all sequenced from one sample in a study of T cell responses to AZD1222 COVID-19 vaccine. The data were produced by immunoSEQ multiplex PCR, yet TCRdb's version contains in-frame clones alone and is incomplete. The sample lists 110,000 to 150,000 clones; roughly 93% were seen once. The sequencing here drew on peripheral blood, taken on day 0 of AZD1222 vaccination. Source of these receptors: an adult in good health.

The chain couples TRBV10-3 to TRBJ2-2; 7 positions match TRBD1. The CDR3 runs 16 residues. V trimming: 8 bases; J trimming: 2 bases; junction bases outside the gene matches: 11. Per germline, CDR1 ENHRY and CDR2 SYGVKD. In DNA form, the CDR3 reads TGTGCCATCGGGGAGAACAGGGGCCTTAACACCGGGGAGCTGTTTTTT. Its translation: CAIGENRGLNTGELFF.

This clone was recorded a few times. The chain links TRBV6-1 to TRBJ2-1, with 9 bases aligning to TRBD2. The germline CDR1 and CDR2 sequences are MNHNS and SASEGT. This CDR3 has 15 residues. J was trimmed by 7 bases and V by 3 bases; bases with no gene match: 7. CDR3 coding DNA: TGTGCCAGCAGTGAGACCGGGACTAGCAGTAATGAGCAGTTCTTC. Translation: CASSETGTSSNEQFF.

The chain carries TRBV10-2 and TRBJ2-1, with TRBD2 identical over 11 bases. From germline, CDR1 is WSHSY and CDR2 SAAADI. The length of the CDR3 is 15 residues. Unmatched junction bases numbered 7, after V lost 5 bases and J lost 7 bases. CDR3 DNA sequence: TGCGCCAGCAGTCACACTAGCGGGAGCAGGAATGAGCAGTTCTTC. Residues: CASSHTSGSRNEQFF.

This sequence joins TRBV11-1 and TRBJ2-3, with D possibly TRBD1 on 5 matching bases. The germline V and J ends were trimmed by 1 base and 4 bases, with 6 bases remaining between them. Germline V gene sequence: CDR1 SGHAT, CDR2 FQDESV (reference sequence). This CDR3 is 13 amino acids long. The CDR3 reads CASSLEQADTQYF. The CDR3 nucleotides read TGTGCCAGCAGCTTAGAACAGGCAGATACGCAGTATTTT.

The CDR3 DNA follows: TGCGCCAGCAGCTTGGAAGTGCGGGAGGTTCAAGAGACCCAGTACTTC. This gives the protein CASSLEVREVQETQYF. The chain carries TRBV5-1 and TRBJ2-5; 8 bases agree with TRBD2. Germline V lookup: CDR1 SGHRS, CDR2 YFSETQ. The CDR3 is 16 amino acids. Trimming cost V 0 bases and J 2 bases; bases outside gene matches: 6.

This chain joins TRBV5-1 and TRBJ2-5, with 11 positions matching TRBD2. V was clipped by 5 bases and J by 9 bases; unmatched bases: 15. The germline gives CDR1 SGHRS, CDR2 YFSETQ. CDR3 length: 16 residues. CDR3 nucleotides: TGCGCCAGCAGTCATACCGGGACTAGCGGACGCGGGGCCCAGTACTTC. Its protein is CASSHTGTSGRGAQYF.

This chain uses TRBV3-1 (or the pseudogene TRBV3-2) with TRBJ1-5; no clear D gene. Between the trimmed V and J ends, which lost 0 bases and 4 bases, there was a span of 7 bases. This CDR3 is built from 14 residues. Germline assignment: CDR1 LGHDT and CDR2 YNNKEL (reference sequence). The CDR3 sequence: CASSQDFGNQPQHF. DNA for the CDR3: TGTGCCAGCAGCCAAGATTTTGGGAATCAGCCCCAGCATTTT.

V gene TRBV12-3 or TRBV12-4 combines with J gene TRBJ1-6, with D unresolved. Trimming left V 1 base short and J 8 bases short, with 6 bases between. The CDR3 covers 13 residues. The CDR3 bases are TGTGCCAGCAGTTTAGGGTCCCATTCACCCCTCCACTTT. Protein product: CASSLGSHSPLHF.

This clone was recorded once. The chain uses TRBV27 and TRBJ1-4; D remains ambiguous. CDR1 MNHEY and CDR2 SMNVEV come from the germline V gene (reference sequence). The CDR3 consists of 15 residues. V gave up 0 bases and J gave up 7 bases, with 12 bases separating them. The CDR3 protein is CASSLSSGFGEKLFF. CDR3 DNA: TGTGCCAGCAGTTTATCATCCGGTTTCGGTGAAAAACTGTTTTTT.

This clone appeared once. This chain joins TRBV6-5 and TRBJ1-1, with a possible D match to TRBD1 (6 bases). The V and J ends lost 2 bases and 0 bases respectively, with 10 bases between them. The CDR3 has 15 amino acids. Germline assignment: CDR1 MNHEY and CDR2 SVGAGI. CDR3 sequence (DNA): TGTGCCAGCAGTTACGGGGGCCAAATGAACACTGAAGCTTTCTTT. Amino acid sequence: CASSYGGQMNTEAFF.

The chain couples TRBV5-1 to TRBJ1-1; D may be TRBD1 (5 bases). Trimming took 3 bases from V and 4 from J, leaving 7 bases between them. Germline CDR1 SGHRS, CDR2 YFSETQ. This CDR3 is built from 12 residues. DNA for the CDR3: TGCGCCAGCAGCTCTGGGGCCACTGAAGCTTTCTTT. Encoded protein: CASSSGATEAFF.

The chain couples TRBV11-2 to TRBJ2-2, with 9 positions matching TRBD2. Per germline, CDR1 SGHAT and CDR2 FQNNGV. The CDR3 loop spans 19 amino acids. Unmatched junction bases numbered 18, after V lost 3 bases and J lost 7 bases. The CDR3 sequence: CASSFPRGGASGMGGELFF. In DNA, the CDR3 is TGTGCCAGCAGCTTCCCGCGGGGGGGAGCTAGCGGGATGGGCGGGGAGCTGTTTTTT.